The subject of this entry is one T cell receptor (beta chain). The data were taken from a study of CD8 T cells in Susac syndrome. CDR3 size: 17 residues. The germline V gene encodes CDR1 MNHEY and CDR2 SMNVEV (reference sequence). V lost 4 bases to trimming and J lost 0 bases; unmatched junction nucleotides: 8. It was with random hexamers that roughly 0.5 to 1 ug RNA was reverse transcribed. TCRdb re-called the immunoSEQ multiplex PCR reads with MiXCR, one entry per CDR3 protein. The sample carries 150,000 to 200,000 distinct CDR3 sequences, roughly 94% recorded once. The clonotype comes from a human donor with multiple sclerosis. Material: CD4+ T cells from PBMCs. V and J are TRBV27 and TRBJ1-5; 8 bases match TRBD1. CDR3 sequence reads: CASSSGTGPYSNQPQHF. Written as DNA, the CDR3 is TGTGCCAGCAGTTCCGGGACAGGACCTTATAGCAATCAGCCCCAGCATTTT.